The 28 T cell receptor beta chains in this list originate from one sample, sequenced in a study of T cell responses to AZD1222 COVID-19 vaccine. Only in-frame clones appear in the TCRdb table, and some are missing; sequencing was by immunoSEQ multiplex PCR. The table has about 150,000 clones, roughly 90% seen once. The sample here was peripheral blood, taken on day 0 of AZD1222 vaccination. The origin of the receptors is an adult in good health.

This chain connects TRBV5-1 to TRBJ1-1; D remains unclear. The germline gives CDR1 SGHRS, CDR2 YFSETQ. Trimming stripped 0 bases from V and 2 bases from J, with 14 bases between. This CDR3 is built from 16 residues. The CDR3 coding sequence is TGCGCCAGCAGCTTGGCCGGGTCCTCCCGAAACACTGAAGCTTTCTTT. Its protein is CASSLAGSSRNTEAFF.

The chain links TRBV19 to TRBJ2-7; no firm D call. Germline V CDR1 and CDR2: LNHDA, SQIVND (reference sequence). The CDR3 is 12 residues long. Trimming took 7 bases from V and 3 from J, leaving 10 bases between them. For the CDR3, the DNA is TGTGCCAGTAAATCCCCAAACTACGAGCAGTACTTC. Protein: CASKSPNYEQYF.

The V gene is TRBV14, the J gene TRBJ1-1, with D maybe TRBD1 (6 bases). The CDR3 length is 15 residues. The germline V and J ends were trimmed by 4 bases and 3 bases, with 15 bases remaining between them. Germline V lookup: CDR1 SGHDN, CDR2 FVKESK. In nucleotides, the CDR3 is TGTGCCAGCAGCCCAGCGGGGGGCCCCTACACTGAAGCTTTCTTT. It is translated as CASSPAGGPYTEAFF.

The chain recombines TRBV6-5 with TRBJ1-2; weak D call: TRBD1 (6 bases). The germline CDR1 and CDR2 sequences are MNHEY and SVGAGI. The V end lost 4 bases, the J end lost 8 bases, and 17 bases lay between the germline ends. The CDR3 has 14 residues. This CDR3 is CASSFSRGHWGYTF. The CDR3, as DNA: TGTGCCAGCAGTTTCTCCAGGGGCCATTGGGGCTACACCTTC.

In this sample, this clone turned up once. The rearrangement links TRBV25-1 to TRBJ2-1; tentatively, D is TRBD2 (6 bases). Germline CDR1 is MGHDK and CDR2 is SYGVNS. There are 15 residues in the CDR3. Trimming cost V 5 bases and J 2 bases, with 13 bases left between them. CDR3 coding DNA: TGTGCCAGCAGTCATAACGGAGGGCCCTACAATGAGCAGTTCTTC. It translates to CASSHNGGPYNEQFF.

The chain uses TRBV6-5 and TRBJ2-7; 12 positions agree with TRBD2. The V and J ends lost 2 bases and 1 base, in that order; junction bases with no gene match: 0. The CDR3 is 15 residues long. Germline lookup yields CDR1 MNHEY and CDR2 SVGAGI. CDR3 region: CASSYGLAGSYEQYF. The CDR3 nucleotides are TGTGCCAGCAGTTACGGACTAGCGGGGTCCTACGAGCAGTACTTC.

The rearrangement joins TRBV2 to TRBJ2-2; D gene unclear. The CDR3 has 15 amino acids. Trimming took 6 bases from V and 0 from J, leaving 11 bases between them. Per germline, CDR1 SNHLY and CDR2 FYNNEI. CDR3 in DNA: TGTGCCAGCAGCGTGGCATCCCCGAACACCGGGGAGCTGTTTTTT. It specifies CASSVASPNTGELFF.

This rearrangement joins TRBV5-8 to TRBJ1-6, with TRBD1 matching over 7 bases. Germline CDR1 SGHTS, CDR2 YDEGEE. This CDR3 has 17 residues. Trimming cost V 2 bases and J 4 bases; bases outside gene matches: 9. The CDR3 spells CASSFRSGTVYNSPLHF. CDR3 coding DNA: TGTGCCAGCAGCTTCCGCTCCGGGACAGTATATAATTCACCCCTCCACTTT. Drawing the rest from reference TRBV5-8 and TRBJ1-6, the complete variable domain is EAGVTQSPTHLIKTRGQQATLRCSPISGHTSVYWYQQALGLGLQFLLWYDEGEERNRGNFPPRFSGRQFPNYSSELNVNALELEDSALYLCASSFRSGTVYNSPLHFGNGTRLTVT.

The CDR3 DNA reads TGCAGCGCTAGTTCCGGAGGGACTAATGAAAAACTGTTTTTT. It yields the protein CSASSGGTNEKLFF. The genes are TRBV29-1 and TRBJ1-4; D remains unclear. The CDR3 consists of 14 residues. The V end was cut by 7 bases, the J end by 2 bases, with 14 bases between. CDR1 and CDR2 from the germline V gene are SQVTM and ANQGSEA.

Turning to this clone: The sample carries other DNA sequences with the same CDR3. The chain couples TRBV18 to TRBJ2-3; D could derive from TRBD1 or TRBD2 (5 bases each). This CDR3 spans 16 amino acids. V dropped 3 bases and J dropped 0 bases, with 13 bases sitting between them. The germline V gene encodes CDR1 KGHSH and CDR2 LQKENI. This chain's CDR3 is CASSPVGGPSTDTQYF. The CDR3 coding sequence is TGTGCCAGCTCACCGGTTGGGGGTCCTAGCACAGATACGCAGTATTTT.

This clone was recorded once. The chain has TRBV15 and TRBJ2-7; D possibly uses TRBD1 or TRBD2 (6 bases each). Germline V CDR1 and CDR2: LNHNV, YYDKDF (reference sequence). The V end was cut by 8 bases, the J end by 2 bases, with 16 bases between. The CDR3 extends over 14 amino acids. DNA for the CDR3: TGTGCCACCGGCTCGGGGGCAGGAGCCTACGAGCAGTACTTC. Translation gives CATGSGAGAYEQYF.

The J gene is TRBJ1-5, the V gene TRBV2; weak D call: TRBD1 (5 bases). The CDR3 extends over 14 amino acids. Germline V CDR1 and CDR2: SNHLY, FYNNEI. With 5 bases removed from V and 0 bases from J, the gap between germline ends came to 8 bases. The CDR3 DNA follows: TGTGCCAGCAGTTCCCAGGGTAGCAATCAGCCCCAGCATTTT. Its translation: CASSSQGSNQPQHF.

The V call is TRBV29-1, the J call TRBJ1-4, with 9 nucleotides matching TRBD1. Germline loops: CDR1 SQVTM, CDR2 ANQGSEA. J was trimmed by 16 bases and V by 4 bases; bases with no gene match: 10. This CDR3 region has 12 residues. The CDR3 reads CSVGIWDREQFF. The CDR3 DNA is TGCAGCGTTGGGATTTGGGACAGGGAGCAGTTTTTT.

The chain links TRBV19 to TRBJ1-1; no clear D. The CDR3 covers 16 residues. Trimming pared 0 bases from V and 0 bases from J, leaving 11 bases between. Germline V gene sequence: CDR1 LNHDA, CDR2 SQIVND (reference sequence). This chain's CDR3 is CASSIDRGYMNTEAFF. The CDR3 DNA follows: TGTGCCAGTAGTATAGATCGGGGTTACATGAACACTGAAGCTTTCTTT. Supplemented by reference TRBV19 and TRBJ1-1, the full variable domain reads DGGITQSPKYLFRKEGQNVTLSCEQNLNHDAMYWYRQDPGQGLRLIYYSQIVNDFQKGDIAEGYSVSREKKESFPLTVTSAQKNPTAFYLCASSIDRGYMNTEAFFGQGTRLTVV.

This chain joins TRBV13 and TRBJ1-3, with D maybe TRBD1 (5 bases). In germline, CDR1 is PRHDT, CDR2 FYEKMQ (reference sequence). V was pared by 5 bases and J by 2 bases, with 13 bases between. The CDR3 consists of 15 residues. The CDR3 here is CASSMFRGAGNTIYF. In DNA form, the CDR3 reads TGTGCCAGCAGCATGTTTCGGGGGGCTGGAAACACCATATATTTT.

V and J are TRBV29-1 and TRBJ1-1, with D unresolved. CDR1 and CDR2 (germline): SQVTM, ANQGSEA. This CDR3 comprises 11 residues. Trimming stripped 0 bases from V and 11 bases from J, with 10 bases between. CDR3 nucleotides: TGCAGCGTTGAAGAGGACCCGGTCGCTTTCTTT. This codes for CSVEEDPVAFF.

The V gene is TRBV9, the J gene TRBJ2-2, with D possibly being TRBD2 (5 bases). The CDR3 extends over 15 amino acids. Germline V gene lookup returns CDR1 SGDLS and CDR2 YYNGEE. V was shortened by 0 bases and J by 2 bases, with 8 bases between the two germline ends. Here the CDR3 reads CASSVATSNTGELFF. In DNA, the CDR3 is TGTGCCAGCAGCGTAGCCACTAGTAACACCGGGGAGCTGTTTTTT. Together with reference TRBV9 and TRBJ2-2, the CDR3 gives the full variable domain: DSGVTQTPKHLITATGQRVTLRCSPRSGDLSVYWYQQSLDQGLQFLIQYYNGEERAKGNILERFSAQQFPDLHSELNLSSLELGDSALYFCASSVATSNTGELFFGEGSRLTVL.

The chain employs TRBV21-1 and TRBJ2-3; TRBD1 reflects the table's D call only, with no check against the DNA. TRBV21-1 represents a pseudogene. This CDR3 spans 15 amino acids. CDR3 sequence reads: CASPAQGESTDTQYF. The CDR3 nucleotides are TGTGCCAGCCCAGCCCAGGGGGAAAGCACAGATACGCAGTATTTT.

This sequence joins TRBV9 and TRBJ1-2; D is uncertain. The CDR3 totals 15 residues. The germline V and J ends were trimmed by 0 bases and 2 bases, with 11 bases remaining between them. CDR1 is SGDLS and CDR2 is YYNGEE in the germline V gene. The CDR3 sequence: CASSVGQEGNYGYTF. The CDR3 nucleotides read TGTGCCAGCAGCGTAGGGCAGGAGGGAAACTATGGCTACACCTTC.

J is TRBJ1-4 and V is TRBV29-1; possible D gene TRBD1, 5 bases. V lost 4 bases and J lost 4, with 10 bases in between. Germline assignment: CDR1 SQVTM and CDR2 ANQGSEA. The CDR3 covers 13 residues. The CDR3 DNA follows: TGCAGCGTTGGAGACAGCCTTAATGAAAAACTGTTTTTT. Translating it yields CSVGDSLNEKLFF.

The chain couples TRBV3-1 (or the pseudogene TRBV3-2) to TRBJ2-2; unclear D gene. Trimming took 4 bases from V and 2 from J, leaving 11 bases between them. The CDR3 is made up of 15 amino acids. Germline CDR1 LGHDT, CDR2 YNNKEL (reference sequence). The CDR3 is CASSPWRSNTGELFF. The CDR3 nucleotides are TGTGCCAGCAGCCCGTGGCGGAGTAACACCGGGGAGCTGTTTTTT.

The chain is built from TRBV18 and TRBJ1-1, with D possibly being TRBD1 (5 bases). Deletions cut 8 bases from V and 11 bases from J, with 15 bases between. This CDR3 is 11 amino acids long. The germline V gene has CDR1 KGHSH and CDR2 LQKENI. CDR3 amino acids: CASARAGEAFF. The CDR3 DNA reads as TGTGCCAGCGCCAGGGCCGGAGAGGCTTTCTTT. The variable domain in full, with the rest retrieved from reference TRBV18 and TRBJ1-1, is NAGVMQNPRHLVRRRGQEARLRCSPMKGHSHVYWYRQLPEEGLKFMVYLQKENIIDESGMPKERFSAEFPKEGPSILRIQQVVRGDSAAYFCASARAGEAFFGQGTRLTVV.

The V call is TRBV10-3, the J call TRBJ1-4; 7 positions match TRBD1. The V gene's germline CDR1 is ENHRY and CDR2 SYGVKD. The CDR3 totals 13 residues. Trimming took 0 bases from V and 12 from J; bases not matched to a gene: 4. The CDR3 DNA reads TGTGCCATCAGTGAGTCTGACAGGGCCGAACTGTTTTTT. This sequence encodes CAISESDRAELFF.

This chain uses TRBV5-6 with TRBJ1-2, with 9 positions matching TRBD1. The CDR3 covers 15 residues. The V segment lost 4 bases and the J segment 7 bases; nucleotides outside the gene matches: 11. Germline-derived CDR1 and CDR2 are SGHDT and YYEEEE. CDR3 DNA: TGTGCCAGCAGCCTTGGCTACAGGGGGCCTTTTGGCTACACCTTC. Its protein is CASSLGYRGPFGYTF.

This chain links TRBV20-1 with TRBJ2-7; 9 nucleotides match TRBD2. The CDR3 is 16 residues long. Germline V gene lookup returns CDR1 DFQATT and CDR2 SNEGSKA (reference sequence). V lost 3 bases to trimming and J lost 2 bases; unmatched junction nucleotides: 11. Here the CDR3 reads CSASNRAGGPTYEQYF. The CDR3 nucleotides read TGCAGTGCTAGTAACCGAGCGGGGGGCCCAACCTACGAGCAGTACTTC.

The rearrangement joins TRBV10-2 to TRBJ2-1, with D perhaps TRBD2 (5 bases). CDR1 is WSHSY and CDR2 is SAAADI in the germline V gene. Trimming took off 2 bases at V and 0 bases at J, with 8 bases between the two ends. CDR3 length: 15 amino acids. This CDR3 reads CASSEAGISYNEQFF. Here the CDR3 DNA reads TGCGCCAGCAGTGAGGCCGGGATCTCCTACAATGAGCAGTTCTTC.

The chain employs TRBV28 and TRBJ2-2, with a weak D call TRBD1 (6 bases). Trimming cost V 6 bases and J 3 bases, with 11 bases left between them. The CDR3 is 14 amino acids. Germline CDR1 MDHEN, CDR2 SYDVKM. CDR3 loop: CASRYGQYTGELFF. The CDR3 DNA follows: TGTGCCAGCAGGTACGGACAGTACACCGGGGAGCTGTTTTTT.

This chain links TRBV7-9 with TRBJ1-3, with D tentatively TRBD1 (6 bases). V was pared by 5 bases and J by 4 bases, with 15 bases between. The CDR3 length is 15 residues. Germline values: CDR1 SEHNR, CDR2 FQNEAQ (reference sequence). The CDR3 reads CASSPAGAGGNTIYF. DNA for the CDR3: TGTGCCAGCAGCCCCGCAGGGGCGGGGGGAAACACCATATATTTT.